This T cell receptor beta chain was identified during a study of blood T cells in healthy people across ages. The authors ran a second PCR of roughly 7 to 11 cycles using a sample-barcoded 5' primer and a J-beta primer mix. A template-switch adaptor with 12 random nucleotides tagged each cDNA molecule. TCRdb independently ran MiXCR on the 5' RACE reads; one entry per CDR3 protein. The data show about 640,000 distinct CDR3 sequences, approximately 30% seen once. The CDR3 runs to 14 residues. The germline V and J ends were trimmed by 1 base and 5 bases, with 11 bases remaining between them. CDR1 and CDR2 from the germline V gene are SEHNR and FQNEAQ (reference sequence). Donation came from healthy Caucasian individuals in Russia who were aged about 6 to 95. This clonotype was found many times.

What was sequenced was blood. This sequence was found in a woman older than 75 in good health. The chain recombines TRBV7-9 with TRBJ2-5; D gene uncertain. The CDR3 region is CASSLDLTAETQYF. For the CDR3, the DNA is TGTGCCAGCAGCTTAGATTTGACCGCTGAGACCCAGTACTTC. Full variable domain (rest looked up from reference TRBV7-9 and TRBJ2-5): DTGVSQNPRHKITKRGQNVTFRCDPISEHNRLYWYRQTLGQGPEFLTYFQNEAQLEKSRLLSDRFSAERPKGSFSTLEIQRTEQGDSAMYLCASSLDLTAETQYFGPGTRLLVL.